The 20 T cell receptor beta chains listed next were all sequenced from one sample in a study of cytomegalovirus exposure and HLA in healthy donors. Primers for the PCR totalled 60 Vbeta and 13 Jbeta. The repertoire was sequenced with immunoSEQ multiplex PCR; TCRdb's copy has only in-frame clones and lacks some. This table has 180,000 or so clones, 70% to 90% appearing once. Source material: PBMCs. The receptors stem from a man between 18 and 35 years old in good health and CMV-seropositive.

This clone was observed once. The chain uses TRBV19 and TRBJ1-4; TRBD1 might be the D (5 bases). This CDR3 is 17 amino acids long. In germline, CDR1 is LNHDA, CDR2 SQIVND (reference sequence). The V end was cut by 3 bases, the J end by 0 bases, with 14 bases between. CDR3 in amino acids: CASSIQGTAATNEKLFF. The CDR3 nucleotides are TGTGCCAGTAGTATCCAGGGTACGGCTGCAACTAATGAAAAACTGTTTTTT.

The chain employs TRBV5-8 and TRBJ2-7, with 7 nucleotides matching TRBD2. Trimming at V came to 5 bases and at J to 3 bases, leaving 11 bases not matched to a gene. The germline gives CDR1 SGHTS, CDR2 YDEGEE. The CDR3 is made up of 15 amino acids. This chain's CDR3 is CASSPPGGGIYEQYF. The CDR3 region has the DNA TGTGCCAGCAGTCCTCCTGGGGGAGGGATCTACGAGCAGTACTTC. Based on the CDR3 plus reference TRBV5-8 and TRBJ2-7, the full variable domain is EAGVTQSPTHLIKTRGQQATLRCSPISGHTSVYWYQQALGLGLQFLLWYDEGEERNRGNFPPRFSGRQFPNYSSELNVNALELEDSALYLCASSPPGGGIYEQYFGPGTRLTVT.

This sequence joins TRBV10-2 and TRBJ1-3; no definite D call. Germline V gene lookup returns CDR1 WSHSY and CDR2 SAAADI. The CDR3 has 13 amino acids. Trimming took 4 bases from V and 8 from J, leaving 12 bases between them. In nucleotides, the CDR3 is TGCGCCAGCAGTGGAGGGATTGGTGACACCATATATTTT. This sequence encodes CASSGGIGDTIYF.

The gene calls are TRBV7-9 and TRBJ2-6; a possible D gene is TRBD1 (6 bases). V lost 6 bases and J lost 2, with 20 bases in between. The CDR3 runs to 18 residues. From germline, CDR1 is SEHNR and CDR2 FQNEAQ (reference sequence). The CDR3 sequence: CASSPRQFGGPGANVLTF. Here the CDR3 DNA reads TGTGCCAGCAGTCCACGGCAATTTGGGGGCCCTGGGGCCAACGTCCTGACTTTC.

The genes are TRBV5-4 and TRBJ2-2; 11 bases fit TRBD2. V was clipped by 3 bases and J by 5 bases; unmatched bases: 3. Germline V gives CDR1 SGHNT, CDR2 YYREEE (reference sequence). The CDR3 extends over 15 amino acids. The chain's CDR3 is CASSSTSGGTGELFF. CDR3 bases: TGTGCCAGCAGCTCCACTAGCGGGGGTACCGGGGAGCTGTTTTTT.

This sequence joins TRBV7-7 and TRBJ2-5; 7 nucleotides agree with TRBD2. Trimming removed 0 bases from V and 5 bases from J; junction bases left unmatched: 6. This CDR3 spans 15 amino acids. Germline V gene lookup returns CDR1 SSHAT and CDR2 FNYEAQ (reference sequence). CDR3: CASSLASVGGETQYF. In nucleotides, the CDR3 is TGTGCCAGCAGCTTAGCCAGCGTGGGAGGGGAGACCCAGTACTTC.

This chain uses TRBV29-1 with TRBJ1-1; maybe TRBD1 (5 bases). Trimming pared 5 bases from V and 0 bases from J, leaving 7 bases between. The CDR3 runs to 12 residues. Looked up from germline, CDR1 is SQVTM and CDR2 is ANQGSEA. This CDR3 is CSVNRMNTEAFF. The CDR3 nucleotides are TGCAGCGTTAACAGGATGAACACTGAAGCTTTCTTT. Looking up the rest from reference TRBV29-1 and TRBJ1-1 gives the full variable domain: SAVISQKPSRDICQRGTSLTIQCQVDSQVTMMFWYRQQPGQSLTLIATANQGSEATYESGFVIDKFPISRPNLTFSTLTVSNMSPEDSSIYLCSVNRMNTEAFFGQGTRLTVV.

The V call is TRBV7-9, the J call TRBJ1-6; 7 nucleotides line up with TRBD1. Germline V gene data show CDR1 as SEHNR and CDR2 as FQNEAQ (reference sequence). V trimming: 2 bases; J trimming: 6 bases; junction bases outside the gene matches: 4. CDR3 length: 15 amino acids. The CDR3 coding sequence is TGTGCCAGCAGCTTAAAGGGGGCAAGTAATTCACCCCTCCACTTT. Amino acid sequence: CASSLKGASNSPLHF.

The rearrangement uses TRBV2 and TRBJ1-1; the match to TRBD1 covers 9 bases. This CDR3 has 14 residues. The J segment lost 1 base and the V segment lost 5 bases, leaving 2 bases of the junction unmatched. The germline CDR1 and CDR2 sequences are SNHLY and FYNNEI. Here the CDR3 DNA reads TGTGCCAGCAGTCTACAGGGGGCGAACACTGAAGCTTTCTTT. Its protein product is CASSLQGANTEAFF. Drawing the rest from reference TRBV2 and TRBJ1-1, the complete variable domain is EPEVTQTPSHQVTQMGQEVILRCVPISNHLYFYWYRQILGQKVEFLVSFYNNEISEKSEIFDDQFSVERPDGSNFTLKIRSTKLEDSAMYFCASSLQGANTEAFFGQGTRLTVV.

CDR3 nucleotides: TGTGCCAGCAGCGCAGCGCCGGGACAGGGGGCCGGAGGGGAAGCTTTCTTT. Encoded protein: CASSAAPGQGAGGEAFF. The V and J genes are TRBV9 and TRBJ1-1; TRBD1 aligns across 12 bases. CDR1 SGDLS and CDR2 YYNGEE come from the germline V gene. Losses at the gene ends were 3 bases for V and 8 bases for J; bases not matched to a gene: 14. The CDR3 has 17 amino acids.

This chain connects TRBV5-6 to TRBJ2-7; perhaps TRBD2 as D (6 bases). The germline V gene has CDR1 SGHDT and CDR2 YYEEEE. Deletions cut 6 bases from V and 7 bases from J, with 14 bases between. The CDR3 totals 12 residues. CDR3 DNA: TGTGCCAGCACGGGGGTTAACCGGGAGCAGTACTTC. Translated: CASTGVNREQYF.

The chain combines TRBV6-1 with TRBJ1-4, with D tentatively TRBD1 (5 bases). The V gene's germline CDR1 is MNHNS and CDR2 SASEGT. The CDR3 is 15 amino acids. V lost 3 bases, J lost 4 bases, and 12 bases lay in between. The CDR3 region has the DNA TGTGCCAGCAGTGAGAACAGGCTCCTTAATGAAAAACTGTTTTTT. It encodes CASSENRLLNEKLFF.

J is TRBJ1-5 and V is TRBV6-5, with TRBD1 matching 7 bases. CDR3 size: 16 residues. Germline CDR1 MNHEY, CDR2 SVGAGI. The junction had 10 bases not matched to a gene; V was cut back by 3 bases and J by 5 bases. This CDR3 is CASSYWPQGFDQPQHF. The CDR3 DNA is TGTGCCAGCAGTTATTGGCCACAGGGGTTCGATCAGCCCCAGCATTTT.

The chain recombines TRBV5-1 with TRBJ2-3; D possibly corresponds to TRBD1 (5 bases). The V end was cut by 0 bases, the J end by 0 bases, with 5 bases between. The CDR3 sequence is 14 residues long. The germline CDR1 and CDR2 sequences are SGHRS and YFSETQ. DNA for the CDR3: TGCGCCAGCAGCTTGGAGGGGAGCACAGATACGCAGTATTTT. Translating gives CASSLEGSTDTQYF.

The rearrangement uses TRBV7-2 and TRBJ2-5, with D unclear. Germline loops: CDR1 SGHTA, CDR2 FQGNSA. The CDR3 runs 14 residues. V was cut by 0 bases and J by 5 bases, with 10 bases left in between. The CDR3 coding sequence is TGTGCCAGCAGCTTAGCTCGATCGAGGGAGACCCAGTACTTC. Amino acids: CASSLARSRETQYF.

J is TRBJ2-2 and V is TRBV5-1, with 10 nucleotides matching TRBD2. V shed 0 bases, J shed 0 bases, and the junction held 8 bases outside the gene matches. This CDR3 spans 19 amino acids. Germline assignment: CDR1 SGHRS and CDR2 YFSETQ. The CDR3 DNA follows: TGCGCCAGCAGCTTGGAACCTAGCGGGGGCGTCGCGAACACCGGGGAGCTGTTTTTT. Translated: CASSLEPSGGVANTGELFF.

V usage is TRBV9 and J usage is TRBJ2-5; D gene ambiguous. The germline V and J ends were trimmed by 0 bases and 4 bases, with 13 bases remaining between them. The CDR3 has 15 residues. The germline CDR1 and CDR2 sequences are SGDLS and YYNGEE. The DNA of the CDR3 is TGTGCCAGCAGCGTAGATGTGGGCTCGAGAGAGACCCAGTACTTC. Its protein is CASSVDVGSRETQYF.

The chain couples TRBV29-1 to TRBJ2-2; tentative D call: TRBD2 (5 bases). Trimming stripped 7 bases from V and 7 bases from J, with 16 bases between. Germline values: CDR1 SQVTM, CDR2 ANQGSEA. This CDR3 has 13 residues. CDR3 residues: CSARTGKGGELFF. The CDR3 nucleotides read TGCAGCGCCCGAACCGGGAAGGGCGGGGAGCTGTTTTTT.

The rearrangement uses TRBV13 and TRBJ2-5; 9 bases fit TRBD2. This CDR3 is 15 amino acids long. The J segment lost 4 bases and the V segment lost 6 bases, leaving 9 bases of the junction unmatched. Germline assignment: CDR1 PRHDT and CDR2 FYEKMQ (reference sequence). CDR3 sequence reads: CASSMAGGPVETQYF. The CDR3 nucleotides are TGTGCCAGCAGTATGGCGGGGGGGCCGGTAGAGACCCAGTACTTC.

V usage is TRBV5-1 and J usage is TRBJ2-3; perhaps TRBD2 as D (5 bases). Trimming pared 4 bases from V and 6 bases from J, leaving 15 bases between. In germline, CDR1 is SGHRS, CDR2 YFSETQ. The CDR3 covers 14 residues. The CDR3 loop is CASSQERGMDTQYF. The CDR3 nucleotides are TGCGCCAGCAGCCAGGAACGAGGGATGGATACGCAGTATTTT.